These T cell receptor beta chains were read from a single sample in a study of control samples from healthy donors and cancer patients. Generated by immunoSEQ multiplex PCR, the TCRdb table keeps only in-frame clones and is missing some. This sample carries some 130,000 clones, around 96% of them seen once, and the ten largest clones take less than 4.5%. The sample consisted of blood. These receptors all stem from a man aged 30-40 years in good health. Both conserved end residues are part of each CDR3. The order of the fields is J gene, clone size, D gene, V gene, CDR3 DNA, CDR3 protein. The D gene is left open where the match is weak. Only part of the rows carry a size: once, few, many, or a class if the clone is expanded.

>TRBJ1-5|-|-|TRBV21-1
TGTGCCAGCAGCTGCGCCCCGTACTTCAGGGGGAGTCAGCCCCAGCATTTT
CASSCAPYFRGSQPQHF
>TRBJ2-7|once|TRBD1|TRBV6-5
TGTGCCAGCAGTAAGACAGGGGGCACCTACGAGCAGTACTTC
CASSKTGGTYEQYF
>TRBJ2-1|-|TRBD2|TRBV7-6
TGTGCCAGCAGCTTACTGGCTAGCGGGGGGTTCGGCTCCTACAATGAGCAGTTCTTC
CASSLLASGGFGSYNEQFF
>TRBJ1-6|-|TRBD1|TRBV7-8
TGTGCCAGCAGCTTAGGCTGGACAGGGGTCTATAATTCACCCCTCCACTTT
CASSLGWTGVYNSPLHF
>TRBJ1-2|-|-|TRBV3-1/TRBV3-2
TGTGCCAGCAGCCTCGGGACTTTATCCTATGGCTACACCTTC
CASSLGTLSYGYTF
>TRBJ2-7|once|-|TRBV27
TGTGCCAGCAGTTTCGGCACTTCCTACGAGCAGTACTTC
CASSFGTSYEQYF
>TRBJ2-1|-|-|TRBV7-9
TGTGCCAGCAAGACGACGGGCCTGGGTTTCTTC
CASKTTGLGFF
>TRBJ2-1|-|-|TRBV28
TGTGCCAGCAGTTCCGTCGGGAGCGGAGGCAATGAGCAGTTCTTC
CASSSVGSGGNEQFF
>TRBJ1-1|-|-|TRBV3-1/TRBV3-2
TGTGCCAGCAGCCAAGGTGGGAACACTGAAGCTTTCTTT
CASSQGGNTEAFF
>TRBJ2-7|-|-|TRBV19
TGTGCCAGCGAATTTGTAGGCGTGCAGTACTTC
CASEFVGVQYF
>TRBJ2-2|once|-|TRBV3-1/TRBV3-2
TGTGCCAGCAGCCGGGGTGATATCGCCGGGGAGCTGTTTTTT
CASSRGDIAGELFF
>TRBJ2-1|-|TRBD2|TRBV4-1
TGCGCCAGCAGCCAAGTTGGACTAGCGGGGAGGAACGAGCAGTTCTTC
CASSQVGLAGRNEQFF
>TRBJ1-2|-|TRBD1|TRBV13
TGTGCCAGCAGACTCCAACAGGGGGCGACGGATGGCTACACCTTC
CASRLQQGATDGYTF
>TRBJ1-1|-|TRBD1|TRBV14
TGTGCCAGCAGCCGGACAGGGAACACTGAAGCTTTCTTT
CASSRTGNTEAFF
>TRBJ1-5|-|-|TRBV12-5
TGTGCTAGTGGTTTGACAAAATATAGCAATCAGCCCCAGCATTTT
CASGLTKYSNQPQHF
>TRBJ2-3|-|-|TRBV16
TGTGCCAGCAGCCAATCTAATATGGCAGATACGCAGTATTTT
CASSQSNMADTQYF
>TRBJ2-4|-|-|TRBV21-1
TGTGCCAGCAGCAACAACTCGGGCCCAAACATTCAGTACTTC
CASSNNSGPNIQYF
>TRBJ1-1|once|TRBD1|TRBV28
TGTGCCAGCAGTTCCCTACCGGGTACAGGGGGCTACACTGAAGCTTTCTTT
CASSSLPGTGGYTEAFF
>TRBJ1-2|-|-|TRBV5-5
TGTGCCAGCAGCTTGTGGTTCATTACTGGTGGCTACACCTTC
CASSLWFITGGYTF
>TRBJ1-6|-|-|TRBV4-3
TGCGCCAGCAGCCAAGAGAGGGAAAATTCACCCCTCCACTTT
CASSQERENSPLHF
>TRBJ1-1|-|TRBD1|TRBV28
TGTGCCAGCAGTGTCACACCGGGACAGGGATCCACTGAAGCTTTCTTT
CASSVTPGQGSTEAFF
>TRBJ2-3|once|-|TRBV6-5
TGTGCCAGCAGACTCCGCCCGGCGTCAGGGGATACGCAGTATTTT
CASRLRPASGDTQYF
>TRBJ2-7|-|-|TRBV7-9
TGTGCCAGCAGCTTAGGTTTCTACGAGCAGTACTTC
CASSLGFYEQYF
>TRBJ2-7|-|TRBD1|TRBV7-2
TGTGCCAGCAGCTTAGAAGGGACAGGGTACTACGAGCAGTACTTC
CASSLEGTGYYEQYF
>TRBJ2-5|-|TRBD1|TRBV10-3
TGTGCCATCAGTGATGAGCGCGGCAGGGGGCGCAAAGAGACCCAGTACTTC
CAISDERGRGRKETQYF
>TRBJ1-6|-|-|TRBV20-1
TGCAGTGCTAGTATCAGACCGAGTAGCTCCTATAATTCACCCCTCCACTTT
CSASIRPSSSYNSPLHF
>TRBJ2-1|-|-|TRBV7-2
TGTGCCAGCAGCTTAGATGGGTTCCGCCAGTTCTTC
CASSLDGFRQFF
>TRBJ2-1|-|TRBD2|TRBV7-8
TGTGCCAGCAGCTTAGCAGGTAGCGGGGGTCTCGATGAGCAGTTCTTC
CASSLAGSGGLDEQFF
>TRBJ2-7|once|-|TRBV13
TGTGCCAGCAGCTTAGAGGGGAGAACCTACGAGCAGTACTTC
CASSLEGRTYEQYF
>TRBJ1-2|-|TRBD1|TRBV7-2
TGTGCCAGCAGCTTAGGAAGACAGGGGGCTGGTGGCTACACCTTC
CASSLGRQGAGGYTF
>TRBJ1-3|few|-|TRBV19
TGTGCCAGTAGTAGGGTCGGCGCCAGGTCACTCGGAAACACCATATATTTT
CASSRVGARSLGNTIYF
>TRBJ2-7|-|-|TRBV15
TGTGCCACCAGCAGAGATCTCAGGACCTACGAGCAGTACTTC
CATSRDLRTYEQYF
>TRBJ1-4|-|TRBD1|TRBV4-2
TGTGCCAGCAGCCAACCAGGGGGTAATGAAAAACTGTTTTTT
CASSQPGGNEKLFF
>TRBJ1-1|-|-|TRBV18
TGTGCCAGCTCACCGGTACTGGGCGGGCCTAACACTGAAGCTTTCTTT
CASSPVLGGPNTEAFF
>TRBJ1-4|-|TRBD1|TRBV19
TGTGCCAGTAGTATCGGACAGGCGCTAAATGAAAAACTGTTTTTT
CASSIGQALNEKLFF
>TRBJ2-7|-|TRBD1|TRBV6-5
TGTGCCAGTACCGGGACAGGGCGGCACGAGCAGTACTTC
CASTGTGRHEQYF
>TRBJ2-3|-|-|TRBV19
TGTGCCACCGGGCCCGGGGGCGGGGAGGGGGCAGATACGCAGTATTTT
CATGPGGGEGADTQYF
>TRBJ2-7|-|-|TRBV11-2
TGTGCCAGCAGCTCCGCGCTTGCCGCCTACGAGCAGTACTTC
CASSSALAAYEQYF
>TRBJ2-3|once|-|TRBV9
TGTGCCAGCAGAGGAGACTCCTCTAATTCCGATACGCAGTATTTT
CASRGDSSNSDTQYF
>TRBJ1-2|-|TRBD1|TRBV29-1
TGCAGCGTTGTAGGGACAGGGGAGGAAGCTAACTATGGCTACACCTTC
CSVVGTGEEANYGYTF
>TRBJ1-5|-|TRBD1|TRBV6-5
TGTGCCAGCAGCGTCGACAGGGGGAGACGTCAGCCCCAGCATTTT
CASSVDRGRRQPQHF
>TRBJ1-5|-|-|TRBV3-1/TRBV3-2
TGTGCCAGCAGCCCGACTCGGAGTAGCAATCAGCCCCAGCATTTT
CASSPTRSSNQPQHF
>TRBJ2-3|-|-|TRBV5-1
TGCGCCAGCAGCTTGGCTAGCCCTAGGATAGATACGCAGTATTTT
CASSLASPRIDTQYF
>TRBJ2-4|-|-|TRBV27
TGTGCCAGCAGTGACAGTAAAAACATTCAGTACTTC
CASSDSKNIQYF
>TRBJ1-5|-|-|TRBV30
TGTGCCTGGAGTCTAAACCTAATCGGACAGCCCCAGCATTTT
CAWSLNLIGQPQHF
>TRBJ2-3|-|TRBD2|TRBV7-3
TGTGCCAGCAGCTTACTAGCGGGGGACACAGATACGCAGTATTTT
CASSLLAGDTDTQYF
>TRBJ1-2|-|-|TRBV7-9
TGTGCCAGCAGCTTAGCCGGGGGCTATGGCTACACCTTC
CASSLAGGYGYTF
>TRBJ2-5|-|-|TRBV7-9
TGTGCCAGCAGCTTATCCGGTAAAGAGACCCAGTACTTC
CASSLSGKETQYF
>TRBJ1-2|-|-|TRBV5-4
TGTGCCAGCAGCTTCCGCGGGGGCCTCCCGGTGGGCTATGGCTACACCTTC
CASSFRGGLPVGYGYTF
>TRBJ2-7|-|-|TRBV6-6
TGTGCCAGCAGCCCCCCCACGGGCTACGAGCAGTACTTC
CASSPPTGYEQYF
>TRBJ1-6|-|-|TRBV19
TGTGCCAGTTCGGCAGGGTATTCTGCGGCCCTCCACTTT
CASSAGYSAALHF
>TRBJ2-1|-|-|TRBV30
TGTGCCTGCCCAGCCGTCTGGGACTACAATGAGCAGTTCTTC
CACPAVWDYNEQFF
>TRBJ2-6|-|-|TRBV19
TGTGCCAGTAGCCCGCATGGTGGCTCTGGGGCCAACGTCCTGACTTTC
CASSPHGGSGANVLTF
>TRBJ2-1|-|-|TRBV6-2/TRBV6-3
TGTGCCAGCAGTACCCACGTGGGGTATGAGCAGTTCTTC
CASSTHVGYEQFF
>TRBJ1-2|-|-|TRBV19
TGTGCCAGTACGAAGTTGATCGATGCGGGGCCCTCGGGCTACACCTTC
CASTKLIDAGPSGYTF